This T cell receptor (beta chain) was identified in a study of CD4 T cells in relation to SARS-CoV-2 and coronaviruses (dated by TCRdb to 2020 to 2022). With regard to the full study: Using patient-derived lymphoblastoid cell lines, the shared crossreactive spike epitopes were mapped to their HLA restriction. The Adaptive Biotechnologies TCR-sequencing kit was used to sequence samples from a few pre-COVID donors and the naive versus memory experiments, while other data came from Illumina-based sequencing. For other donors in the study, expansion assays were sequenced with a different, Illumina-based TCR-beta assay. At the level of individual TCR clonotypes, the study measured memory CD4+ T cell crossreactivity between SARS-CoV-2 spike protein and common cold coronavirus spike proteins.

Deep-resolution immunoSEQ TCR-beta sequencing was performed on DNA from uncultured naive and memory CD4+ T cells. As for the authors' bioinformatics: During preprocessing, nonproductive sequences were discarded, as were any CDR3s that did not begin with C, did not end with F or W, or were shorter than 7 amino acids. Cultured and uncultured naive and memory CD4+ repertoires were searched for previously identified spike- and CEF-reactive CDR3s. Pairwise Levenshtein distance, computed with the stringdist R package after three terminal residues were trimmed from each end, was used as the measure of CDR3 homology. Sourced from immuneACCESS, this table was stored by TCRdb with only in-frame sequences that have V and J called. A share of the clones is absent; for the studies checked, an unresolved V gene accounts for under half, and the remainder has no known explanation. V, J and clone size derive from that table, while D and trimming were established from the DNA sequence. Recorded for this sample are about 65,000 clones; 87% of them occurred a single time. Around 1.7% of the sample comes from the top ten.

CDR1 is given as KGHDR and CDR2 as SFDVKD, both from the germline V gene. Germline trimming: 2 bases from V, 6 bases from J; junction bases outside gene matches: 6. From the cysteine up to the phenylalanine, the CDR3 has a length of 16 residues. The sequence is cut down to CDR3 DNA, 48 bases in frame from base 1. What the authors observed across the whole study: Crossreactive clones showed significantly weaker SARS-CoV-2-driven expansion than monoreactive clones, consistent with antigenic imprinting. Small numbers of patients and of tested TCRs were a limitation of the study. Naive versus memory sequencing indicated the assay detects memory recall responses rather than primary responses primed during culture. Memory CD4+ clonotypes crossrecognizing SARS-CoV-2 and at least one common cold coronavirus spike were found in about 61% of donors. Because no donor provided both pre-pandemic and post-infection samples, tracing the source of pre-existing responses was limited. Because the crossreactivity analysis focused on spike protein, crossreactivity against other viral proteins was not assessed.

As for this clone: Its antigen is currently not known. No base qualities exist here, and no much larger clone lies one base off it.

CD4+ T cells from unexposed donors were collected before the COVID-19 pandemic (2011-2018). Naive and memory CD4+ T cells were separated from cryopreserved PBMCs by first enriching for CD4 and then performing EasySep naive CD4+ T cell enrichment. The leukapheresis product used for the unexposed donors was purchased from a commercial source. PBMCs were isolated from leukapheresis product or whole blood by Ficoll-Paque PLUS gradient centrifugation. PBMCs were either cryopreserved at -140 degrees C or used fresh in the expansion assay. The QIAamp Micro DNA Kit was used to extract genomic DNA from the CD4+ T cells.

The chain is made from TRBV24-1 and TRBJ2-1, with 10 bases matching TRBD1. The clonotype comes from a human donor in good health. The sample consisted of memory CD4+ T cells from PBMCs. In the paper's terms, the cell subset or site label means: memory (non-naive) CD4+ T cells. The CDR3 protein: CATSDWDRGQGNEQFF. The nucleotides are TGTGCCACCAGTGATTGGGACAGGGGACAGGGCAATGAGCAGTTCTTC.